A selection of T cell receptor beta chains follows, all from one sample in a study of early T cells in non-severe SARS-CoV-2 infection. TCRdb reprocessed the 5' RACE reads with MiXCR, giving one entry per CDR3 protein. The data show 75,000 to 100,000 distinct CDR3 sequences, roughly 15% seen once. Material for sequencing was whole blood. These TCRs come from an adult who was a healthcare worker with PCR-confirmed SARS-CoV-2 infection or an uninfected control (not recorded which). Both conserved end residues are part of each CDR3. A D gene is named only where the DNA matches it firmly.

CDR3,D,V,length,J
CASSGGQNTGELFF,.,TRBV6-5,14,TRBJ2-2
CASSLEPAGRSKNEQFF,.,TRBV11-2,17,TRBJ2-1
CASSTDRGRLGTEAFF,TRBD1,TRBV19,16,TRBJ1-1
CSARSKSWVRGYTF,.,TRBV20-1,14,TRBJ1-2
CASTPPRGTPIF,.,TRBV28,12,TRBJ2-7
CAWRKVGQSNTEAFF,.,TRBV30,15,TRBJ1-1
CASSLDWANYNEQFF,.,TRBV7-2,15,TRBJ2-1
CASRPMFFPQGETQYF,.,TRBV6-5,16,TRBJ2-5
CASTLGRTGHYEQYF,TRBD1,TRBV13,15,TRBJ2-7
CASSLTGHNEKLFF,.,TRBV18,14,TRBJ1-4
CASSSLAGVSSYNEQFF,TRBD2,TRBV7-9,17,TRBJ2-1
CASSPPREDTQYF,.,TRBV18,13,TRBJ2-3
CASSHGTGIGPYEQYF,.,TRBV4-3,16,TRBJ2-7
CASSPPGVLARNNEQFF,.,TRBV5-1,17,TRBJ2-1
CASSPPRPGQGIADTQYF,TRBD1,TRBV18,18,TRBJ2-3
CASSFGGPSFTDTQYF,.,TRBV12-3/TRBV12-4,16,TRBJ2-3
CASSPKQRFSYEQYF,.,TRBV12-3/TRBV12-4,15,TRBJ2-7
CASSNSGGPNNEQFF,TRBD2,TRBV2,15,TRBJ2-1
CASRDLAGVTGELFF,TRBD2,TRBV6-6,15,TRBJ2-2